The present T cell receptor (beta chain) was sequenced within a study of CD8+ T cells in alopecia areata. Treatment noted: oral pan-JAK inhibitor, 5-10 mg twice daily. It was cDNA, reverse transcribed from extracted RNA, that served as the sequencing template. The assay was immunoSEQ multiplex PCR, and TCRdb's table has in-frame clones only and misses some. The sample consists of 200,000 or so clones, about 62% of them appearing once. Germline V gene sequence: CDR1 MNHNS, CDR2 SASEGT. The CDR3 spans 14 residues. V was trimmed by 2 bases and J by 0 bases, leaving 8 bases between them. The V and J genes are TRBV6-1 and TRBJ2-7; TRBD1 is a possible D gene (6 bases). The sequences come from CD4+ T cells sorted from blood, collected at week 24, from a patient treated with tofacitinib. The origin of this receptor is a human donor with alopecia areata. The CDR3 DNA reads as TGTGCCAGCAGTGAACAGGGGCACTCCTACGAGCAGTACTTC. Its translation: CASSEQGHSYEQYF.